The present TCR beta chain was sequenced within a study of preoperative IRX-2 immunotherapy in early breast cancer. Germline CDR1 LNHNV, CDR2 YYDKDF (reference sequence). With 3 bases removed from V and 7 bases from J, the gap between germline ends came to 16 bases. The CDR3 is 16 amino acids. Treatment described: preoperative locoregional IRX-2 cytokine immunotherapy. Preoperative locoregional IRX-2 cytokine immunotherapy was tested in the phase Ib source study. Generated by immunoSEQ multiplex PCR, the TCRdb table keeps only in-frame clones and is missing some. The sample lists about 98,000 clones; approximately 90% were seen once.

Sequencing used tumor tissue, obtained after IRX-2 immunotherapy. The sequence came from a human donor with breast cancer. V gene TRBV15 combines with J gene TRBJ1-6; D unclear. CDR3 amino acids: CATSSPSGYGNSPLHF. The CDR3 nucleotides read TGTGCCACCAGCAGCCCTTCCGGGTACGGGAATTCACCCCTCCACTTT. The whole variable domain, filled in from reference TRBV15 and TRBJ1-6, reads DAMVIQNPRYQVTQFGKPVTLSCSQTLNHNVMYWYQQKSSQAPKLLFHYYDKDFNNEADTPDNFQSRRPNTSFCFLDIRSPGLGDTAMYLCATSSPSGYGNSPLHFGNGTRLTVT.